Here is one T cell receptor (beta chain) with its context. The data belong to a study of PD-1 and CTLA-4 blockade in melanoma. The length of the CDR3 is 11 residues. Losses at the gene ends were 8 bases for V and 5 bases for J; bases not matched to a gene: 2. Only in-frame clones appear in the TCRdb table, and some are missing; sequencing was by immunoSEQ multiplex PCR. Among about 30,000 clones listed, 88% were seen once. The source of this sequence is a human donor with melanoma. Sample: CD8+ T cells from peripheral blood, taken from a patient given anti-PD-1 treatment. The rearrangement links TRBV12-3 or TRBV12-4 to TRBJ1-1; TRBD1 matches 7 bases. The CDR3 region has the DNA TGTGCCAGCTCGGGACAGACTGAAGCTTTCTTT. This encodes CASSGQTEAFF.